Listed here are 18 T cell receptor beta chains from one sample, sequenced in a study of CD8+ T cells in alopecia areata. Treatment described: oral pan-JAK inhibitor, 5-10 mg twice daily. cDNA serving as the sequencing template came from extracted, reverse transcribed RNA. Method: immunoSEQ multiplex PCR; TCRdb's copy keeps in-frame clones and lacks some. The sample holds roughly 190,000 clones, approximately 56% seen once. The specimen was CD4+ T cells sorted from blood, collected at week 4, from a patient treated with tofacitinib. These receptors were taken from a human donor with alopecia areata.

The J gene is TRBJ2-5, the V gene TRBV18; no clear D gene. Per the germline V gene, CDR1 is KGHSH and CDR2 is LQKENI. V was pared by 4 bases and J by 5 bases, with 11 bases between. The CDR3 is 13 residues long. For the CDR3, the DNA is TGTGCCAGCTCACAGGGTCCGGAGGAGACCCAGTACTTC. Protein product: CASSQGPEETQYF.

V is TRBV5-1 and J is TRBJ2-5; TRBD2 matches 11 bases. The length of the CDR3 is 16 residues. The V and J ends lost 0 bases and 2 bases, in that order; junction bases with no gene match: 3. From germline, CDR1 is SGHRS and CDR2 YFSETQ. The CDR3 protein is CASSLVLAGVQETQYF. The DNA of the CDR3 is TGCGCCAGCAGCTTGGTACTAGCGGGAGTACAAGAGACCCAGTACTTC.

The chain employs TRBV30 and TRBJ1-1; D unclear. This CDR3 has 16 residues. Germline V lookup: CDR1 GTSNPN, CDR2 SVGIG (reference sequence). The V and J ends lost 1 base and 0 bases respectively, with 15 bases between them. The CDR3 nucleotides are TGTGCCTGGAGTGAAGCGGCAAGGCTGATGAACACTGAAGCTTTCTTT. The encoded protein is CAWSEAARLMNTEAFF.

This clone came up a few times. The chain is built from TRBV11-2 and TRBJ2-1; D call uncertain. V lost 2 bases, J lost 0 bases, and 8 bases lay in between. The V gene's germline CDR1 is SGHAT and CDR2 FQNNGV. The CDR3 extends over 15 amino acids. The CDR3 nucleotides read TGTGCCAGCAGCTTATATTCGAGCTCCTACAATGAGCAGTTCTTC. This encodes CASSLYSSSYNEQFF.

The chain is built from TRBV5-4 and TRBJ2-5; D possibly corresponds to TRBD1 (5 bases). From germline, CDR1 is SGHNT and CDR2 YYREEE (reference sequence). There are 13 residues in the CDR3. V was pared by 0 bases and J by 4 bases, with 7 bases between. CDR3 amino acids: CASSLVTAETQYF. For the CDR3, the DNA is TGTGCCAGCAGCTTGGTGACAGCAGAGACCCAGTACTTC.

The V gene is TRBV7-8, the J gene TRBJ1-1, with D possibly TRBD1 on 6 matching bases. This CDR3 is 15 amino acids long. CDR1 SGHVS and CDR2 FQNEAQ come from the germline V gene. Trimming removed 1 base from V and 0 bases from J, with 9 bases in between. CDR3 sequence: CASSLDRAMNTEAFF. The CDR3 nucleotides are TGTGCCAGCAGCTTAGACAGGGCGATGAACACTGAAGCTTTCTTT.

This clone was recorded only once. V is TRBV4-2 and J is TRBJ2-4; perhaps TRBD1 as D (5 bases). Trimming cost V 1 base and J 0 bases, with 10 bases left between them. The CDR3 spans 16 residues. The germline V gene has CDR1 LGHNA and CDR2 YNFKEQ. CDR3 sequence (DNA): TGTGCCAGCAGCCAAGCAGGGCGACTAGCCAAAAACATTCAGTACTTC. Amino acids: CASSQAGRLAKNIQYF.

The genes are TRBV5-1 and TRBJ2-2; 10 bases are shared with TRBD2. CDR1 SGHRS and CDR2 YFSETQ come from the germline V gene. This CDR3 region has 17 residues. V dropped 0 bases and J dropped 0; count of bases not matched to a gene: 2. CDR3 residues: CASSLATSGANTGELFF. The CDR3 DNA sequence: TGCGCCAGCAGCTTGGCCACTAGCGGGGCGAACACCGGGGAGCTGTTTTTT.

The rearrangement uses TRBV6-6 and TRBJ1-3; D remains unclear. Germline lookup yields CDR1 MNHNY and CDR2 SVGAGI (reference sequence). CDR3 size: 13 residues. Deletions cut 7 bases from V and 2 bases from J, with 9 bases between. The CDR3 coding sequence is TGTGCCAGCATTCGGGCGGCTGGAAACACCATATATTTT. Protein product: CASIRAAGNTIYF.

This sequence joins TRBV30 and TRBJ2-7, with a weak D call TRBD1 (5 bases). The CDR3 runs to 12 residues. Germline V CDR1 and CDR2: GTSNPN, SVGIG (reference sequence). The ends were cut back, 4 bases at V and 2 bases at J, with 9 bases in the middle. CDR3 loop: CAWNRGTYEQYF. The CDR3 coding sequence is TGTGCCTGGAATAGGGGAACCTACGAGCAGTACTTC.

CDR3 sequence reads: CASSQFHGELFF. CDR3 DNA: TGTGCCAGCAGCCAATTTCACGGGGAGCTGTTTTTT. The chain recombines TRBV7-3 with TRBJ2-2; D is unclear. V was pared by 5 bases and J by 7 bases, with 8 bases between. There are 12 residues in the CDR3. Germline loops: CDR1 SGHTA, CDR2 FQGTGA.

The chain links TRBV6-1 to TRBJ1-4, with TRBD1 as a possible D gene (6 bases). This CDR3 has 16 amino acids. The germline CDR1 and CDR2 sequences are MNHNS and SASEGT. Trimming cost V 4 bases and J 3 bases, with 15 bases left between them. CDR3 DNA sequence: TGTGCCAGCAGTGCCAGGGGAAGGCGGGCTAATGAAAAACTGTTTTTT. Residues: CASSARGRRANEKLFF.

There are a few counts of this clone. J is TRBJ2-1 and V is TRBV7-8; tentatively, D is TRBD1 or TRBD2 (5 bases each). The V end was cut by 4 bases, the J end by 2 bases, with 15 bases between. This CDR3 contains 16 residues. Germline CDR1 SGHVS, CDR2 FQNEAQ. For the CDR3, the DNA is TGTGCCAGCAGCTCCTACCCGCTGGGGGCCTACAATGAGCAGTTCTTC. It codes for CASSSYPLGAYNEQFF.

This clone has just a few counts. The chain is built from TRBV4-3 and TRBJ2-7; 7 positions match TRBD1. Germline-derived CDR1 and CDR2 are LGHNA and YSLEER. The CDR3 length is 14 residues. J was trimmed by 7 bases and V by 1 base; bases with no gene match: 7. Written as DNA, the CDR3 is TGCGCCAGCAGCCAAGGGACAGGCTTCCGGGAGCAGTACTTC. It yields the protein CASSQGTGFREQYF.

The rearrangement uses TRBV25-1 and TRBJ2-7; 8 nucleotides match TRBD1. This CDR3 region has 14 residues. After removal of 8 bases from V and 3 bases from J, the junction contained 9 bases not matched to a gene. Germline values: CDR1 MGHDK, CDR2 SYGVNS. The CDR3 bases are TGTGCCAGCCAGACAGGGGAATACTACTACGAGCAGTACTTC. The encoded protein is CASQTGEYYYEQYF.

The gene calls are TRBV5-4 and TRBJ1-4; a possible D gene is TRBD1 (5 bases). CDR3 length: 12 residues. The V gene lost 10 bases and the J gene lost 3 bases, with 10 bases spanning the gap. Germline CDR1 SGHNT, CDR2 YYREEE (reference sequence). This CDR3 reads CAAAGANEKLFF. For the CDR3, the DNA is TGTGCCGCCGCGGGGGCTAATGAAAAACTGTTTTTT.

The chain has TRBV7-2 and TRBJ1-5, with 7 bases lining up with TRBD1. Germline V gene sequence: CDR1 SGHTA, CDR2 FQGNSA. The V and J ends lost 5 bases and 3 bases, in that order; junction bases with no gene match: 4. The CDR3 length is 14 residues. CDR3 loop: CASSRTGDNQPQHF. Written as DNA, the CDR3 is TGTGCCAGCAGCCGCACAGGGGACAATCAGCCCCAGCATTTT.

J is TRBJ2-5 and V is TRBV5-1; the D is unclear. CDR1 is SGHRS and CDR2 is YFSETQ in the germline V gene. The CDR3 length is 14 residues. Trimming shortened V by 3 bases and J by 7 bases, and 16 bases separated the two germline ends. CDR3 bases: TGCGCCAGCAGCTCCCCGACGGCCGGGCGGACCCAGTACTTC. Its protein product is CASSSPTAGRTQYF. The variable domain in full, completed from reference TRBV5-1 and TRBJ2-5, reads KAGVTQTPRYLIKTRGQQVTLSCSPISGHRSVSWYQQTPGQGLQFLFEYFSETQRNKGNFPGRFSGRQFSNSRSEMNVSTLELGDSALYLCASSSPTAGRTQYFGPGTRLLVL.